The 20 T cell receptor beta chains below were found in one sample sequenced in a study of shared clonotypes between healthy human individuals (dated by TCRdb to the early 2020s). Library method: the immunoSEQ multiplex PCR assay. Held by TCRdb, this immuneACCESS table contains in-frame sequences only and omits some clones. Under half of the omission traces to an unresolved V gene where checked; the cause of the rest is unknown. The sample table lists hundreds of thousands of clones, roughly four fifths of them with a count of one. About 12% of the sample lies in the top ten. Specimen: PBMCs. These receptors were taken from a woman between 40 and 50 years old in good health. Some clones in this sample may be carry-over from other donors' samples.

This sequence joins TRBV9 and TRBJ2-2, with TRBD1 as a possible D gene (6 bases). Germline-derived CDR1 and CDR2 are SGDLS and YYNGEE. Trimming took 0 bases from V and 10 from J, leaving 13 bases between them. The CDR3 runs 14 residues. Written as DNA, the CDR3 is TGTGCCAGCAGCGTAGTGGGGGCCTCCGAGGAGCTGTTTTTT. Amino acid sequence: CASSVVGASEELFF. Full variable domain (rest looked up from reference TRBV9 and TRBJ2-2): DSGVTQTPKHLITATGQRVTLRCSPRSGDLSVYWYQQSLDQGLQFLIQYYNGEERAKGNILERFSAQQFPDLHSELNLSSLELGDSALYFCASSVVGASEELFFGEGSRLTVL.

Turning to this clone: This may arise from a read error, as a much more abundant clone is one base away. This sequence joins TRBV30 and TRBJ1-4; 7 nucleotides align to TRBD1. Germline CDR1 reads GTSNPN; CDR2 reads SVGIG (reference sequence). This CDR3 region has 17 residues. CDR3 in amino acids: CAWGVNRGHATNEKLFF. The CDR3 DNA sequence: TGTGCCTGGGGTGTTAACAGGGGCCATGCAACTAATGAAAAACTGTTTTTT.

Details on this clone: A much larger clonotype is one base distant, so this may be a read error. This specimen includes other DNA sequences encoding the same CDR3. The rearrangement joins TRBV2 to TRBJ2-7; D is ambiguous. This CDR3 spans 12 amino acids. Trimming removed 2 bases from V and 4 bases from J, with 6 bases in between. Germline V gene lookup returns CDR1 SNHLY and CDR2 FYNNEI. CDR3 in DNA: TGTGCCAGCAGTGAACAAGGATACGAGCAGTACTTC. This translates into CASSEQGYEQYF.

The V and J genes are TRBV2 and TRBJ1-1; D not certain. Germline V CDR1 and CDR2: SNHLY, FYNNEI. Between the trimmed V and J ends, which lost 3 bases and 8 bases, there was a span of 7 bases. This CDR3 has 11 residues. The CDR3 nucleotides are TGTGCCAGCAGTGACGGCAGGGAAGCTTTCTTT. Protein product: CASSDGREAFF.

V usage is TRBV5-1 and J usage is TRBJ2-7; D remains ambiguous. Between the trimmed V and J ends, which lost 0 bases and 2 bases, there was a span of 9 bases. Germline CDR1 SGHRS, CDR2 YFSETQ. The CDR3 has 14 amino acids. The CDR3 DNA follows: TGCGCCAGCAGCTTGGGGCGCTCGACCTACGAGCAGTACTTC. Protein sequence: CASSLGRSTYEQYF.

The rearrangement joins TRBV5-4 to TRBJ2-1, with 10 positions matching TRBD2. The CDR3 covers 16 residues. After removal of 4 bases from V and 6 bases from J, the junction contained 10 bases not matched to a gene. Germline V gene lookup returns CDR1 SGHNT and CDR2 YYREEE (reference sequence). As DNA, the CDR3 is TGTGCCAGCAGCCCTCAGGGTAGCGGGAGGTCCAATGAGCAGTTCTTC. Its translation is CASSPQGSGRSNEQFF.

This clone was observed a handful of times. The V and J genes are TRBV2 and TRBJ2-4, with TRBD2 identical over 7 bases. The ends lost 10 bases at V and 3 bases at J; junction bases unmatched: 3. Germline lookup yields CDR1 SNHLY and CDR2 FYNNEI. This CDR3 comprises 12 residues. CDR3 nucleotides: TGTGCCACTAGGGACTACAAAAACATTCAGTACTTC. Protein sequence: CATRDYKNIQYF.

This chain connects TRBV5-8 to TRBJ2-3; 7 bases agree with TRBD2. The CDR3 is made up of 14 amino acids. V trimming: 4 bases; J trimming: 4 bases; junction bases outside the gene matches: 6. The germline CDR1 and CDR2 sequences are SGHTS and YDEGEE. This CDR3 reads CASSRTRGADTQYF. DNA of the CDR3: TGTGCCAGCAGCAGGACTAGAGGCGCAGATACGCAGTATTTT. Full variable domain (remainder filled in from reference TRBV5-8 and TRBJ2-3): EAGVTQSPTHLIKTRGQQATLRCSPISGHTSVYWYQQALGLGLQFLLWYDEGEERNRGNFPPRFSGRQFPNYSSELNVNALELEDSALYLCASSRTRGADTQYFGPGTRLTVL.

This clone turned up a few times. This chain uses TRBV9 with TRBJ2-1; D remains ambiguous. Germline lookup yields CDR1 SGDLS and CDR2 YYNGEE. The CDR3 loop spans 15 amino acids. V was cut by 0 bases and J by 6 bases, with 13 bases left in between. This CDR3 reads CASSVGRSWGNEQFF. Here the CDR3 DNA reads TGTGCCAGCAGCGTAGGTCGGAGTTGGGGCAATGAGCAGTTCTTC.

The J gene is TRBJ2-7, the V gene TRBV10-3; D may be TRBD2 (7 bases). The CDR3 consists of 15 residues. Germline loops: CDR1 ENHRY, CDR2 SYGVKD. With 0 bases removed from V and 0 bases from J, the gap between germline ends came to 9 bases. The CDR3, as DNA: TGTGCCATCAGTGAGTCCCGGGGGGCCTCCTACGAGCAGTACTTC. It translates to CAISESRGASYEQYF.

Only a few counts were recorded for this clone. Here the CDR3 reads CASSLARQGATEAFF. The CDR3 nucleotides read TGTGCCAGCAGCTTGGCCCGACAGGGGGCGACTGAAGCTTTCTTT. The V and J genes are TRBV5-6 and TRBJ1-1; 10 bases are shared with TRBD1. The CDR3 has 15 amino acids. Germline CDR1 and CDR2: SGHDT and YYEEEE. Unmatched junction bases numbered 4, after V lost 0 bases and J lost 5 bases.

The chain couples TRBV4-3 to TRBJ2-2, with D perhaps matching TRBD2 (6 bases). Trimming pared 1 base from V and 4 bases from J, leaving 16 bases between. CDR1 is LGHNA and CDR2 is YSLEER in the germline V gene. The CDR3 has 17 residues. The CDR3 coding sequence is TGCGCCAGCAGCCAAGGTGTAGGGAATAGCGGCACCGGGGAGCTGTTTTTT. It encodes CASSQGVGNSGTGELFF.

The chain has TRBV5-1 and TRBJ2-2; D remains unclear. The CDR3 totals 14 residues. CDR1 is SGHRS and CDR2 is YFSETQ in the germline V gene. V shed 2 bases and J shed 2 bases, with 7 bases lying between them. This chain's CDR3 is CASSFNGNTGELFF. The CDR3 DNA reads as TGCGCCAGCAGCTTTAACGGCAACACCGGGGAGCTGTTTTTT.

V and J are TRBV7-3 and TRBJ2-2, with D possibly being TRBD2 (5 bases). Germline lookup yields CDR1 SGHTA and CDR2 FQGTGA. This CDR3 has 16 residues. The germline V and J ends were trimmed by 0 bases and 4 bases, with 12 bases remaining between them. CDR3 bases: TGTGCCAGCAGCTTAACAGCGGCCCCAACCACCGGGGAGCTGTTTTTT. It specifies CASSLTAAPTTGELFF.

This clone was counted at least ten times. The identical CDR3 is also encoded by other nucleotide sequences in the sample. J is TRBJ1-5 and V is TRBV27, with D possibly being TRBD1 (6 bases). The CDR3 is 14 residues long. Germline V gene data show CDR1 as MNHEY and CDR2 as SMNVEV (reference sequence). The V end was cut by 6 bases, the J end by 3 bases, with 12 bases between. CDR3 sequence reads: CASSPRDNNQPQHF. Here the CDR3 DNA reads TGTGCCAGCAGCCCCCGGGACAACAATCAGCCCCAGCATTTT.

This clone was seen only a few times. The gene calls are TRBV30 and TRBJ1-2; D not certain. The CDR3 covers 14 residues. Trimming removed 2 bases at V and 7 bases at J, with 17 bases between. Germline V gene data show CDR1 as GTSNPN and CDR2 as SVGIG (reference sequence). For the CDR3, the DNA is TGTGCCTGGAGTCCCGGCACCCCTGTCGCTGGCTACACCTTC. Translated: CAWSPGTPVAGYTF.

Only one count was recorded for this clone. The chain uses TRBV19 and TRBJ1-1; TRBD1 agrees at 8 bases. The length of the CDR3 is 14 residues. The J segment lost 5 bases and the V segment lost 0 bases, leaving 2 bases of the junction unmatched. Germline lookup yields CDR1 LNHDA and CDR2 SQIVND (reference sequence). CDR3 sequence: CASSIETGETEAFF. DNA for the CDR3: TGTGCCAGTAGTATAGAGACAGGGGAGACTGAAGCTTTCTTT. Full variable domain (remainder filled in from reference TRBV19 and TRBJ1-1): DGGITQSPKYLFRKEGQNVTLSCEQNLNHDAMYWYRQDPGQGLRLIYYSQIVNDFQKGDIAEGYSVSREKKESFPLTVTSAQKNPTAFYLCASSIETGETEAFFGQGTRLTVV.

This clone has only one observation. The chain couples TRBV7-9 to TRBJ1-2; 10 nucleotides agree with TRBD1. The CDR3 covers 15 residues. CDR1 is SEHNR and CDR2 is FQNEAQ in the germline V gene (reference sequence). J lost 2 bases, V lost 6 bases, and 6 bases had no gene match. The CDR3 DNA sequence: TGTGCCAGCAGACCACCGGGACAGGGGAACTATGGCTACACCTTC. Protein sequence: CASRPPGQGNYGYTF.

This sequence joins TRBV28 and TRBJ2-1; 8 bases are a match to TRBD2. This CDR3 has 15 residues. Germline assignment: CDR1 MDHEN and CDR2 SYDVKM. V was pared by 2 bases and J by 6 bases, with 6 bases of the junction left unmatched. Here the CDR3 reads CASSLGAGVFNEQFF. In DNA form, the CDR3 reads TGTGCCAGCAGTTTAGGAGCGGGAGTGTTCAATGAGCAGTTCTTC. Using reference TRBV28 and TRBJ2-1 for the parts outside the CDR3, the full variable domain is DVKVTQSSRYLVKRTGEKVFLECVQDMDHENMFWYRQDPGLGLRLIYFSYDVKMKEKGDIPEGYSVSREKKERFSLILESASTNQTSMYLCASSLGAGVFNEQFFGPGTRLTVL.

The CDR3 DNA follows: TGCGCCAGCAGCCATATAGGTCTCTACAATGGCGGGGAGCTGTTTTTT. This translates into CASSHIGLYNGGELFF. V usage is TRBV4-3 and J usage is TRBJ2-2; D not certain. CDR1 is LGHNA, CDR2 YSLEER, per germline. The V and J ends lost 3 bases and 7 bases respectively, with 18 bases between them. The CDR3 consists of 16 residues.